The 6 T cell receptor beta chains below were found in one sample sequenced in a study of blood T cell repertoires in COVID-19. Sequencing was performed with immunoSEQ multiplex PCR; in TCRdb, only in-frame clones are kept and a portion is missing. The sample carries around 270,000 clones, around 85% recorded once. Input material: peripheral blood. These receptor sequences come from a human donor with COVID-19, enrolled during active disease. The donor label of this sample is uncertain.

This chain links TRBV9 with TRBJ1-1; weak D call: TRBD1 (5 bases). The V and J ends lost 6 bases and 6 bases respectively, with 15 bases between them. CDR1 and CDR2 (germline): SGDLS, YYNGEE. The CDR3 spans 13 residues. CDR3 protein: CASNPGGSPEAFF. Written as DNA, the CDR3 is TGTGCCAGCAACCCGGGGGGGTCGCCTGAAGCTTTCTTT.

This clone has just a few counts. The chain has TRBV24-1 and TRBJ2-5, with 8 positions matching TRBD1. This CDR3 has 16 amino acids. V shed 0 bases and J 5 bases; nucleotides not matched to a gene: 7. Germline V lookup: CDR1 KGHDR, CDR2 SFDVKD. CDR3 coding DNA: TGTGCCACCAGTGATTTGACAGGGGGTTTTGGGGAGACCCAGTACTTC. It encodes CATSDLTGGFGETQYF.

The CDR3 sequence: CASSHDAWGGEAFF. CDR3 nucleotide sequence: TGTGCCAGCAGCCACGATGCGTGGGGAGGAGAAGCTTTCTTT. The chain links TRBV4-2 to TRBJ1-1; D remains unclear. The V end was cut by 3 bases, the J end by 8 bases, with 16 bases between. The CDR3 consists of 14 residues. Germline values: CDR1 LGHNA, CDR2 YNFKEQ.

The chain couples TRBV7-2 to TRBJ1-4, with 7 bases aligning to TRBD1. The germline gives CDR1 SGHTA, CDR2 FQGNSA. J lost 4 bases, V lost 5 bases, and 7 bases had no gene match. The CDR3 is made up of 15 amino acids. As DNA, the CDR3 is TGTGCCAGCAGCCCAAGCCCAGGGGGTAATGAAAAACTGTTTTTT. This gives the protein CASSPSPGGNEKLFF.

CDR3 protein: CASRTSGSGETQYF. Written as DNA, the CDR3 is TGTGCCAGCAGGACTAGCGGGAGTGGCGAGACCCAGTACTTC. The rearrangement joins TRBV13 to TRBJ2-5; 12 bases match TRBD2. After removal of 6 bases from V and 5 bases from J, the junction contained 4 bases not matched to a gene. This CDR3 contains 14 residues. Germline CDR1 PRHDT, CDR2 FYEKMQ (reference sequence).

The gene calls are TRBV7-3 and TRBJ2-7; TRBD2 matches at 7 bases. This CDR3 comprises 15 residues. Germline V lookup: CDR1 SGHTA, CDR2 FQGTGA. Trimming removed 1 base from V and 2 bases from J; junction bases left unmatched: 5. CDR3 sequence: CASSLSGGETYEQYF. The CDR3 DNA follows: TGTGCCAGCAGCTTAAGCGGGGGAGAGACCTACGAGCAGTACTTC. The variable domain in full, completed from reference TRBV7-3 and TRBJ2-7, reads GAGVSQTPSNKVTEKGKYVELRCDPISGHTALYWYRQSLGQGPEFLIYFQGTGAADDSGLPNDRFFAVRPEGSVSTLKIQRTERGDSAVYLCASSLSGGETYEQYFGPGTRLTVT.